This T cell receptor beta chain was documented in a study of blood T cell repertoires in COVID-19. Study-level information: From the United States, Italy and Spain came samples of acute and convalescent COVID-19. PBMCs, B-cell-depleted T cells, or T cells provided the cDNA or gDNA that made up the material.

The CDR3 totals 12 residues. V lost 5 bases to trimming and J lost 9 bases, with 11 bases between them. In the original processing: Using reference gene primer amplification, nucleated cell counts were estimated. Here immunoSEQ multiplex PCR was the method, and the copy in TCRdb shows in-frame clones only, minus some. D and trimming come from the DNA, and the V and J calls and clone size come from that table. The sample gives fewer than 55,000 clones, 86% of which show up once; 2% to 2.5% is in the top ten. This clonotype originated in a woman aged 55-70 years with acute or convalescent COVID-19. This chain uses TRBV12-3 or TRBV12-4 with TRBJ1-5; D call uncertain. Specimen: peripheral blood. In nucleotides, the CDR3 is TGTGCCAGCAGTCTACTTGGGAGGCCCCAGCATTTT. Translated: CASSLLGRPQHF.